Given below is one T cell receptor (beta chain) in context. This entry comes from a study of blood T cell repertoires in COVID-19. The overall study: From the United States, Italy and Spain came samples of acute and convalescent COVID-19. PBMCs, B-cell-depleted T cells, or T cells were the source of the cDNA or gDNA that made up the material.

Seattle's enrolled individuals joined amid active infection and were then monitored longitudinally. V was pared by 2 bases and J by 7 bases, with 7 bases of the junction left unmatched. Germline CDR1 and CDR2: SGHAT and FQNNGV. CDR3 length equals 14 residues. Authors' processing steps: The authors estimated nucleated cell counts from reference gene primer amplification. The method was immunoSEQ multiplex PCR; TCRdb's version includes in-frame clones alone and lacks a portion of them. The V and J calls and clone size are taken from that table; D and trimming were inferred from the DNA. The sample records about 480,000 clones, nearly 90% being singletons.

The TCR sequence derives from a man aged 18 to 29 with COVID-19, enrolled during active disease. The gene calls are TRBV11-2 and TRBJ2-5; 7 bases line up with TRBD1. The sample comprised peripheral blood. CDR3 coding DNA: TGTGCCAGCAGCTTATCAGGGGGAGAGGTGACCCAGTACTTC. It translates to CASSLSGGEVTQYF.